The 22 T cell receptor beta chains reported below all come from one sample, sequenced in a study of blood T cell repertoires in COVID-19. Produced via immunoSEQ multiplex PCR; TCRdb's table is partial and in-frame only. The data show 250,000 to 300,000 clones, with roughly nine tenths seen just once and more than 10% held by the top ten. Sequencing input: peripheral blood. The receptor source for this set is a woman aged 25 to 39 with COVID-19, enrolled during active disease.

This chain links TRBV7-7 with TRBJ2-2; TRBD2 matches 9 bases. Germline trimming cut 10 bases from V and 0 bases from J; bases unmatched to any gene: 6. CDR1 SSHAT and CDR2 FNYEAQ come from the germline V gene (reference sequence). The CDR3 loop spans 15 amino acids. The CDR3 region is CATPSGDANTGELFF. CDR3 in DNA: TGTGCCACCCCTAGCGGGGATGCGAACACCGGGGAGCTGTTTTTT.

The V gene is TRBV5-4, the J gene TRBJ2-1, with 13 bases that match TRBD2. Germline CDR1 is SGHNT and CDR2 is YYREEE (reference sequence). This CDR3 is built from 16 residues. The V and J ends lost 4 bases and 2 bases, in that order; junction bases with no gene match: 3. CDR3 DNA sequence: TGTGCCAGCAGCCGTGGACTAGCGGGAGCCTACAATGAGCAGTTCTTC. Its translation: CASSRGLAGAYNEQFF.

Only a few counts were recorded for this clone. The chain joins TRBV5-6 to TRBJ1-6; 8 nucleotides agree with TRBD1. CDR3 size: 15 residues. The junction had 6 bases not matched to a gene; V was cut back by 2 bases and J by 8 bases. Germline CDR1 and CDR2: SGHDT and YYEEEE. CDR3 amino acids: CASSLTGGGDSPLHF. DNA of the CDR3: TGTGCCAGCAGCTTAACAGGGGGAGGTGATTCACCCCTCCACTTT.

Only one count was recorded for this clone. The V and J genes are TRBV12-5 and TRBJ2-7, with 10 nucleotides matching TRBD2. The CDR3 totals 15 residues. CDR1 LGHNT and CDR2 FRNRAP come from the germline V gene. The V segment lost 6 bases and the J segment 1 base; nucleotides outside the gene matches: 6. The CDR3 region is CASGTAGGPSYEQYF. CDR3 in DNA: TGTGCTAGTGGCACAGCGGGGGGGCCTTCCTACGAGCAGTACTTC.

This chain uses TRBV5-4 with TRBJ2-7, with D maybe TRBD1 (6 bases). The CDR3 loop spans 15 amino acids. Per germline, CDR1 SGHNT and CDR2 YYREEE (reference sequence). The V end lost 4 bases, the J end lost 0 bases, and 14 bases lay between the germline ends. In nucleotides, the CDR3 is TGTGCCAGCAGCCTCCTCGGACAGTACTCCTACGAGCAGTACTTC. Residues: CASSLLGQYSYEQYF.

The gene calls are TRBV6-5 and TRBJ2-7; D unresolved. V gave up 4 bases and J gave up 13 bases, with 14 bases separating them. Germline-derived CDR1 and CDR2 are MNHEY and SVGAGI. The CDR3 runs 11 residues. Written as DNA, the CDR3 is TGTGCCAGCAGTTCCCTCTTAGATCGCTACTTC. Translated, it gives CASSSLLDRYF.

CDR3 sequence reads: CASSIGSDQPQHF. In DNA form, the CDR3 reads TGTGCCAGTAGTATAGGTTCGGATCAGCCCCAGCATTTT. This rearrangement joins TRBV19 to TRBJ1-5; D call uncertain. CDR1 and CDR2 from the germline V gene are LNHDA and SQIVND (reference sequence). V dropped 1 base and J dropped 5 bases, with 6 bases sitting between them. The CDR3 extends over 13 amino acids.

The chain is built from TRBV5-1 and TRBJ1-1, with D perhaps TRBD1 (5 bases). The CDR3 runs to 13 residues. V was shortened by 0 bases and J by 5 bases, with 8 bases between the two germline ends. The germline gives CDR1 SGHRS, CDR2 YFSETQ. CDR3 bases: TGCGCCAGCAGCTTGGCGGCAGGGACTGAAGCTTTCTTT. It specifies CASSLAAGTEAFF.

This clone was seen a few times. The gene calls are TRBV10-1 and TRBJ1-1; 7 bases match TRBD1. The length of the CDR3 is 15 residues. With V trimmed by 0 bases and J by 1 base, 2 bases remained unmatched. Germline V gene lookup returns CDR1 WNHNN and CDR2 SYGVQD (reference sequence). This CDR3 reads CASSESKGANTEAFF. The CDR3 DNA sequence: TGCGCCAGCAGTGAGTCTAAGGGGGCGAACACTGAAGCTTTCTTT.

The rearrangement links TRBV28 to TRBJ1-4, with 12 positions matching TRBD1. This CDR3 has 17 amino acids. CDR1 and CDR2 (germline): MDHEN, SYDVKM. V lost 6 bases and J lost 8; bases outside the gene matches: 13. CDR3 protein: CASSAGVPGTGGEKLFF. CDR3 nucleotide sequence: TGTGCCAGCAGCGCGGGGGTGCCCGGGACAGGGGGCGAAAAACTGTTTTTT.

This clone was seen once. The rearrangement joins TRBV9 to TRBJ2-3; 9 bases align to TRBD2. With V trimmed by 4 bases and J by 2 bases, 14 bases remained unmatched. Germline assignment: CDR1 SGDLS and CDR2 YYNGEE. The length of the CDR3 is 18 residues. The CDR3 bases are TGTGCCAGCAGCCCGCCCCACCATAGCGGGGGATTCACAGATACGCAGTATTTT. It yields the protein CASSPPHHSGGFTDTQYF.

The gene calls are TRBV6-1 and TRBJ2-7; TRBD2 might be the D (6 bases). Trimming took off 1 base at V and 4 bases at J, with 17 bases between the two ends. Germline-derived CDR1 and CDR2 are MNHNS and SASEGT. The CDR3 totals 16 residues. As DNA, the CDR3 is TGTGCCAGCAGTGAAGGCATGGCTAGCGAATTTTACGAGCAGTACTTC. Amino acid sequence: CASSEGMASEFYEQYF.

The gene calls are TRBV2 and TRBJ2-7, with 10 bases aligning to TRBD1. V shed 6 bases, J shed 6 bases, and the junction held 5 bases outside the gene matches. The CDR3 runs 13 residues. Germline V lookup: CDR1 SNHLY, CDR2 FYNNEI. CDR3 region: CASSPDRGGEQYF. For the CDR3, the DNA is TGTGCCAGCAGCCCGGACAGGGGGGGCGAGCAGTACTTC.

The J gene is TRBJ2-5, the V gene TRBV7-8; D is perhaps TRBD1 (5 bases). The germline gives CDR1 SGHVS, CDR2 FQNEAQ. This CDR3 comprises 14 residues. The V and J ends lost 0 bases and 5 bases respectively, with 10 bases between them. DNA of the CDR3: TGTGCCAGCAGCTTAGCCAGGGCACGGGAGACCCAGTACTTC. Protein product: CASSLARARETQYF.

The genes are TRBV5-1 and TRBJ1-1; D remains ambiguous. CDR1 is SGHRS, CDR2 YFSETQ, per germline. V gave up 4 bases and J gave up 4 bases, with 11 bases separating them. This CDR3 contains 13 residues. Here the CDR3 DNA reads TGCGCCAGCAGCCATAGAACTGGCACTGAAGCTTTCTTT. It encodes CASSHRTGTEAFF.

The chain joins TRBV5-4 to TRBJ2-5; 16 bases are shared with TRBD2. This CDR3 is built from 17 residues. J lost 4 bases, V lost 4 bases, and 7 bases had no gene match. Looked up from germline, CDR1 is SGHNT and CDR2 is YYREEE (reference sequence). CDR3: CASSPGTSGGARETQYF. The DNA for the CDR3 is TGTGCCAGCAGCCCCGGGACTAGCGGGGGGGCCAGAGAGACCCAGTACTTC.

CDR3 sequence reads: CASSFGTSGGAQETQYF. Written as DNA, the CDR3 is TGTGCCAGCAGTTTCGGGACTAGCGGGGGGGCCCAAGAGACCCAGTACTTC. This sequence joins TRBV2 and TRBJ2-5; 16 positions match TRBD2. The CDR3 length is 17 residues. Germline CDR1 reads SNHLY; CDR2 reads FYNNEI. The V segment lost 5 bases and the J segment 1 base; nucleotides outside the gene matches: 4.

V and J are TRBV10-1 and TRBJ2-1, with TRBD2 matching over 8 bases. The germline V gene encodes CDR1 WNHNN and CDR2 SYGVQD (reference sequence). V shed 2 bases, J shed 9 bases, and the junction held 3 bases outside the gene matches. The CDR3 is made up of 13 amino acids. The CDR3 coding sequence is TGCGCCAGCAGTGAGGTTAGCGGGGTTGAGCAGTTCTTC. Amino acids: CASSEVSGVEQFF.

CDR3: CASSHGGPDTQYF. The CDR3 DNA follows: TGTGCCAGCAGCCACGGGGGGCCAGATACGCAGTATTTT. The chain combines TRBV27 with TRBJ2-3, with a weak D call TRBD2 (7 bases). Germline loops: CDR1 MNHEY, CDR2 SMNVEV (reference sequence). V lost 6 bases and J 4 bases, leaving 11 bases between the germline ends. The length of the CDR3 is 13 residues.

This chain links TRBV15 with TRBJ2-5, with 7 bases lining up with TRBD2. J was trimmed by 3 bases and V by 1 base; bases with no gene match: 5. The CDR3 sequence is 15 residues long. Germline CDR1 and CDR2: LNHNV and YYDKDF (reference sequence). The CDR3 region has the DNA TGTGCCACCAGCAGAGGGCTAGCGGAAAAAGAGACCCAGTACTTC. This translates into CATSRGLAEKETQYF.

The chain uses TRBV27 and TRBJ2-7, with 8 bases matching TRBD2. V trimming: 5 bases; J trimming: 2 bases; junction bases outside the gene matches: 11. Germline lookup yields CDR1 MNHEY and CDR2 SMNVEV (reference sequence). This CDR3 region has 16 residues. The CDR3 reads CASSLNRGGYAYEQYF. The CDR3, as DNA: TGTGCCAGCAGTCTCAATCGGGGGGGATACGCCTACGAGCAGTACTTC.

The V call is TRBV5-1, the J call TRBJ2-5; D may be TRBD1 (5 bases). CDR1 and CDR2 (germline): SGHRS, YFSETQ. The CDR3 has 13 amino acids. Trimming removed 4 bases from V and 9 bases from J, with 16 bases in between. CDR3: CASSSDRDWAQYF. The CDR3 region has the DNA TGCGCCAGCAGCAGCGACAGAGATTGGGCCCAGTACTTC.